These 9 T cell receptor beta chains originate from one sample sequenced in a study of T cell responses to AZD1222 COVID-19 vaccine. The table came from immunoSEQ multiplex PCR; TCRdb's copy has only in-frame clones and leaves some out. The table records 120,000 to 150,000 clones, roughly 86% of them present only once. This specimen was peripheral blood, taken 28 days after the second AZD1222 dose. The receptor set was obtained from an adult who received the AZD1222 COVID-19 vaccine.

CDR3 sequence reads: CATSKDPGSGYGYTF. The CDR3 DNA sequence: TGTGCCACCAGCAAAGACCCAGGGTCTGGCTATGGCTACACCTTC. The rearrangement uses TRBV15 and TRBJ1-2, with a possible D match to TRBD1 (5 bases). The CDR3 sequence is 15 residues long. Looked up from germline, CDR1 is LNHNV and CDR2 is YYDKDF (reference sequence). Trimming left V 4 bases short and J 4 bases short, with 16 bases between. Drawing the rest from reference TRBV15 and TRBJ1-2, the complete variable domain is DAMVIQNPRYQVTQFGKPVTLSCSQTLNHNVMYWYQQKSSQAPKLLFHYYDKDFNNEADTPDNFQSRRPNTSFCFLDIRSPGLGDTAMYLCATSKDPGSGYGYTFGSGTRLTVV.

V usage is TRBV19 and J usage is TRBJ1-2; the D gene is possibly TRBD1 (5 bases). V was shortened by 5 bases and J by 4 bases, with 20 bases between the two germline ends. Germline assignment: CDR1 LNHDA and CDR2 SQIVND (reference sequence). The CDR3 covers 16 residues. CDR3 coding DNA: TGTGCCAGTAGTGTTCCCCTCAGGGATTCGGGCTATGGCTACACCTTC. Encoded protein: CASSVPLRDSGYGYTF. The variable domain in full, completed from reference TRBV19 and TRBJ1-2, reads DGGITQSPKYLFRKEGQNVTLSCEQNLNHDAMYWYRQDPGQGLRLIYYSQIVNDFQKGDIAEGYSVSREKKESFPLTVTSAQKNPTAFYLCASSVPLRDSGYGYTFGSGTRLTVV.

The V gene is TRBV20-1, the J gene TRBJ1-2, with D unresolved. The CDR3 consists of 13 residues. With 3 bases removed from V and 8 bases from J, the gap between germline ends came to 16 bases. CDR1 is DFQATT and CDR2 is SNEGSKA in the germline V gene (reference sequence). The CDR3 region has the DNA TGCAGTGCTAGTAGTGGCAGCCTAGCGGGCTACACCTTC. Protein product: CSASSGSLAGYTF.

CDR3 sequence: CASSFEWPNTEAFF. The CDR3 DNA follows: TGTGCCAGCAGTTTCGAGTGGCCAAACACTGAAGCTTTCTTT. V and J are TRBV28 and TRBJ1-1; D gene ambiguous. V dropped 3 bases and J dropped 2 bases, with 10 bases sitting between them. The CDR3 totals 14 residues. The germline V gene encodes CDR1 MDHEN and CDR2 SYDVKM.

V usage is TRBV27 and J usage is TRBJ2-3; 16 bases align to TRBD2. Per germline, CDR1 MNHEY and CDR2 SMNVEV (reference sequence). V lost 8 bases and J lost 2; bases outside the gene matches: 10. The CDR3 totals 18 residues. The CDR3 region is CASLPGLAGGLLTDTQYF. For the CDR3, the DNA is TGTGCCAGCCTCCCGGGACTAGCGGGGGGGCTCCTCACAGATACGCAGTATTTT.

The chain joins TRBV5-4 to TRBJ1-1; D call uncertain. Germline V CDR1 and CDR2: SGHNT, YYREEE (reference sequence). V was shortened by 0 bases and J by 2 bases, with 8 bases between the two germline ends. This CDR3 has 14 amino acids. CDR3 region: CASSLAAINTEAFF. The CDR3 DNA is TGTGCCAGCAGCTTGGCGGCGATTAACACTGAAGCTTTCTTT.

This chain's CDR3 is CASRHTGPNEKLFF. The CDR3 DNA reads TGTGCCAGCAGACATACAGGTCCCAATGAAAAACTGTTTTTT. The chain carries TRBV11-2 and TRBJ1-4; possibly TRBD1 for D (5 bases). CDR1 is SGHAT and CDR2 is FQNNGV in the germline V gene. The V end lost 6 bases, the J end lost 5 bases, and 13 bases lay between the germline ends. This CDR3 spans 14 amino acids.

This clone was recorded only once. The rearrangement links TRBV4-2 to TRBJ2-7, with D perhaps given as TRBD1 or TRBD2 (6 bases each). Looked up from germline, CDR1 is LGHNA and CDR2 is YNFKEQ. The CDR3 length is 15 residues. V shed 1 base and J shed 7 bases, with 17 bases lying between them. CDR3 nucleotides: TGTGCCAGCAGCCAAGGGCTTAAGGGGGGTGGGGAGCAGTACTTC. This sequence encodes CASSQGLKGGGEQYF.

This clone has just one count. The rearrangement uses TRBV21-1 and TRBJ2-1; the table's D call, TRBD2, was not checked against the DNA. TRBV21-1 is a documented pseudogene. The CDR3 runs 21 residues. CDR3 nucleotides: TGTGCCAGCAGCAATACCCCGCCACACGGGGGACTAGCGGGGTATTACAATGAGCAGTTCTTC. It codes for CASSNTPPHGGLAGYYNEQFF.